The entry that follows covers one TCR beta chain sequence. The data belong to a study of blood T cell repertoires in COVID-19. Whole-study context: Whether acute or convalescent, the COVID-19 samples came from the United States, Italy and Spain.

Here immunoSEQ multiplex PCR was the method, and the copy in TCRdb shows in-frame clones only, minus some. Of 230,000 or so clones in the sample, over 80% were seen once. V dropped 7 bases and J dropped 3 bases, with 12 bases sitting between them. Germline V gene lookup returns CDR1 SGHTA and CDR2 FQGNSA. This CDR3 spans 13 amino acids. This clonotype originated in a human donor in a cohort sampled during active COVID-19. Specimen: peripheral blood. The chain employs TRBV7-2 and TRBJ1-1; D is undetermined. CDR3 nucleotides: TGTGCCAGCATCGCCTACGGGGACACTGAAGCTTTCTTT. This gives the protein CASIAYGDTEAFF.